A single T cell receptor beta chain is shown here with its context. This sample is part of a study of T cell changes during pregnancy in multiple sclerosis. CDR3 length: 13 amino acids. Germline assignment: CDR1 MNHEY and CDR2 SVGAGI. J lost 8 bases, V lost 5 bases, and 8 bases had no gene match. Generated by immunoSEQ multiplex PCR, the TCRdb table keeps only in-frame clones and is missing some. The table has tens of thousands of clones, 93% seen once. The sequence was collected from a female donor in good health, enrolled as a control in a pregnancy study. This material consisted of peripheral blood, taken in the second trimester of pregnancy. The gene calls are TRBV6-5 and TRBJ1-1, with 7 bases identical to TRBD1. CDR3 sequence (DNA): TGTGCCAGCAGTCGGGACAGTCAGTCAGAAGCTTTCTTT. Amino acids: CASSRDSQSEAFF.